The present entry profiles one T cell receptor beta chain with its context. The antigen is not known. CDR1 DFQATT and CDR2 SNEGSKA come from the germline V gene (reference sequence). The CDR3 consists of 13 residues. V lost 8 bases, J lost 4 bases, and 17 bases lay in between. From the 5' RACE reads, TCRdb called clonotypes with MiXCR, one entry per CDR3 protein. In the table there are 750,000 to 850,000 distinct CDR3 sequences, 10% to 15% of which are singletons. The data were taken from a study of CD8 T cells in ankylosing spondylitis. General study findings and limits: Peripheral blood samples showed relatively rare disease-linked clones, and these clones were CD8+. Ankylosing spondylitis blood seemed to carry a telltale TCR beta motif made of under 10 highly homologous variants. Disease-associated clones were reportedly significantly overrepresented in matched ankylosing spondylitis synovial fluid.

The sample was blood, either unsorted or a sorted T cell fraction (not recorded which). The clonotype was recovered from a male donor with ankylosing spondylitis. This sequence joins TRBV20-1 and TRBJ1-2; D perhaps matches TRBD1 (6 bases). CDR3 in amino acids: CSSPGQGGYGYTF. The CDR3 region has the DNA TGCAGTTCTCCGGGACAAGGAGGCTATGGCTACACCTTC.